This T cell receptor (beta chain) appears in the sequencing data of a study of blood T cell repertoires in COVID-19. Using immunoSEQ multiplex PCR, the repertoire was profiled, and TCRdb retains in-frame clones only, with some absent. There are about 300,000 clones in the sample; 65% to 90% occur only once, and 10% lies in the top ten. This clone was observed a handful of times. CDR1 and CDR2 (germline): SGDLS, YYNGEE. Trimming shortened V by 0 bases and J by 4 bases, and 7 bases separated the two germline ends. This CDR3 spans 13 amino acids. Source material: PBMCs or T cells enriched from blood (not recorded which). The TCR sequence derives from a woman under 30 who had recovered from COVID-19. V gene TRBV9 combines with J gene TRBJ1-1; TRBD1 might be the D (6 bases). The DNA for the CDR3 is TGTGCCAGCAGCGTAGAAGGGGGCACTGAAGCTTTCTTT. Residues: CASSVEGGTEAFF.